This is a list of T cell receptor beta chains from one sample in a study of blood T cell repertoires in COVID-19. Clones were read by immunoSEQ multiplex PCR, and TCRdb kept only the in-frame ones, dropping some. The sample includes about 110,000 clones, 70% to 90% seen only once; the top ten take about 3.4%. Input material: peripheral blood. Source of these receptors: a man aged 40-55 years with acute or convalescent COVID-19. Both conserved end residues are part of each CDR3. A D gene is named only where the DNA matches it firmly. Expanded clones are given a class, and other clones once, few, many or no size at all.

j_gene	v_gene	d_gene	abundance	CDR3nt	CDR3aa
TRBJ1-6	TRBV2	.	.	TGTGCCAGCAGTGTAACACAGGCGGCTAATTCACCCCTCCACTTT	CASSVTQAANSPLHF
TRBJ2-1	TRBV4-1	.	.	TGCGCCAGCAGCCAAGACCATAGCTCCTCCTACAATGAGCAGTTCTTC	CASSQDHSSSYNEQFF
TRBJ1-5	TRBV7-2	TRBD1	.	TGTGCCAGCAGCCCAGAGCGGGACAGGGGCAATCAGCCCCAGCATTTT	CASSPERDRGNQPQHF
TRBJ2-7	TRBV11-2	.	.	TGTGCCAGCAGCTTAGCCTCTGGGAGCTCCTACGAGCAGTACTTC	CASSLASGSSYEQYF
TRBJ2-3	TRBV7-6	TRBD2	.	TGTGCCAGCAGCTTAATAGCGGGGGTGGGAGATACGCAGTATTTT	CASSLIAGVGDTQYF
TRBJ1-4	TRBV25-1	TRBD1	.	TGTGCCAGCAGTGAATTGAGAGACAGGGGTGAAAAACTGTTTTTT	CASSELRDRGEKLFF
TRBJ1-5	TRBV10-3	.	.	TGTGCCATCAGTGAGTCGGGAGTCAGCTATAGCAATCAGCCCCAGCATTTT	CAISESGVSYSNQPQHF
TRBJ2-7	TRBV12-3/TRBV12-4	.	.	TGTGCCAGCAGTCCCCAAACAGGGTACGAGCAGTACTTC	CASSPQTGYEQYF
TRBJ1-1	TRBV19	.	.	TGTGCCAGTAGCCCACGACAGACTAACACTGAAGCTTTCTTT	CASSPRQTNTEAFF
TRBJ2-7	TRBV2	TRBD2	few	TGTGCCAGCAGTGAAGCCCTAGCGGGGGATGACGAGCAGTACTTC	CASSEALAGDDEQYF
TRBJ1-1	TRBV9	.	.	TGTGCCAGCAGCCCTCGGACACAAATGAACACTGAAGCTTTCTTT	CASSPRTQMNTEAFF
TRBJ2-3	TRBV7-3	.	.	TGTGCCAGCAGCCGAGAAAGGGGGGATACGCAGTATTTT	CASSRERGDTQYF
TRBJ1-2	TRBV10-3	.	.	TGTGCCATCAGTGATCCTGGGGCGGATAACTATGGCTACACCTTC	CAISDPGADNYGYTF
TRBJ2-3	TRBV5-1	TRBD2	.	TGCGCCAGCAGCTCCGGGACTAGCGGGGGGCCCACGGATACGCAGTATTTT	CASSSGTSGGPTDTQYF
TRBJ2-6	TRBV7-6	.	.	TGTGCCAGCACCCCAAGCCCCCTCTCGACTGGGGCCAACGTCCTGACTTTC	CASTPSPLSTGANVLTF
TRBJ2-3	TRBV9	.	.	TGTGCCAGCAGCGTAAACCCGATGAGACTACCAGGCACAGATACGCAGTATTTT	CASSVNPMRLPGTDTQYF
TRBJ2-5	TRBV11-3	TRBD1	.	TGTGCCAGCAGCCCAGGACAGGGCTCCGACGGGGAGACCCAGTACTTC	CASSPGQGSDGETQYF
TRBJ1-6	TRBV2	TRBD1	.	TGTGCCAGCACCCTATCTGGGACAGGCACACCCCTCCACTTT	CASTLSGTGTPLHF
TRBJ2-1	TRBV5-1	TRBD1	.	TGCGCCAGCAGCTTGAGGGACAGGGGGTTTAACAATGAGCAGTTCTTC	CASSLRDRGFNNEQFF
TRBJ2-6	TRBV3-1/TRBV3-2	.	.	TGTGCCAGCAGCCAAGTGGTCAGGAAAAACTCTGGGGCCAACGTCCTGACTTTC	CASSQVVRKNSGANVLTF
TRBJ2-3	TRBV7-9	.	.	TGTGCCAGCAGCTTAGCGCAGGGGTTCGCCACAGATACGCAGTATTTT	CASSLAQGFATDTQYF
TRBJ2-1	TRBV9	.	.	TGTGCCAGCAGCGTAGGAGCGGGCGGCTACAATGAGCAGTTCTTC	CASSVGAGGYNEQFF
TRBJ2-7	TRBV24-1	TRBD1	.	TGTGCCACCAGTGGTGCGACAGGGGCGGGAGAGCAGTACTTC	CATSGATGAGEQYF
TRBJ2-7	TRBV24-1	TRBD2	.	TGTGCCACCAGTGATTTGTCCCCTAGCGGGGGTTCCTACGAGCAGTACTTC	CATSDLSPSGGSYEQYF
TRBJ1-5	TRBV23-1	.	.	TGCGCCACCATAGGTGGAGGGGCCCCCCGTTTAAATCAGCCCCAGCATTTT	CATIGGGAPRLNQPQHF
TRBJ1-6	TRBV19	.	.	TGTGCCAGTACCTCGGGCGGACAGCCCTTGGGTTTCCTCCACTTT	CASTSGGQPLGFLHF
TRBJ2-5	TRBV18	TRBD2	.	TGTGCCAGCTCACCTCTAGCGGGGGCCCAAGAGACCCAGTACTTC	CASSPLAGAQETQYF
TRBJ2-1	TRBV4-1	.	.	TGCGCCAGCAGCCAAGAACAGATCGGATCCTACAATGAGCAGTTCTTC	CASSQEQIGSYNEQFF
TRBJ1-3	TRBV19	.	.	TGTGCCAGTAGTATATCGGGCTCTGGAAACACCATATATTTT	CASSISGSGNTIYF
TRBJ2-3	TRBV5-6	.	.	TGTGCCAGCAGCTTGGTTTCTAGCACAGATACGCAGTATTTT	CASSLVSSTDTQYF
TRBJ2-2	TRBV9	.	.	TGTGCCAGCAGCGCTCTCCGGGGGGCTGGCACCGGGGAGCTGTTTTTT	CASSALRGAGTGELFF